The TCR beta chain described here comes from a study of blood T cell repertoires in COVID-19 (dated by TCRdb to about 2020). With regard to the full study: Collaborator samples came from the United States, Italy and Spain and covered acute and convalescent phases of COVID-19. Deeply sampled blood TCRbeta repertoires from subjects exposed to, actively infected with, or recovered from COVID-19 were included in the dataset. Nearly every sample came with metadata listing a de-identified subject ID, COVID-19 status, age in years and sex. The samples were drawn from the first 160 participants of the ongoing ImmuneRACE study and from roughly 1,300 subjects provided by 6 global collaborators. A freely available public database, intended as a resource for researchers studying the immune response to SARS-CoV-2, is where the repertoires were released. Where available, HLA class I and class II types were obtained from metadata supplied by the sample provider rather than from assay-based typing. The material from the prospective study consisted of cDNA or gDNA derived from T cells, B-cell-depleted T cells, or PBMCs.

The immunoSEQ Assay, a bias-controlled multiplex PCR, was used to amplify TCRbeta CDR3 regions from genomic DNA. The source study handled its data this way. Within the assay, amplification of reference gene primers was used to estimate how many nucleated cells each sample contained. To quantify the absolute abundance of each unique TCRbeta CDR3 rearrangement, sequence reads were collapsed and filtered. For each sample, productive Simpson clonality was calculated by taking the square root of Simpson's diversity index across productive rearrangements. TCRdb took over this immuneACCESS table, retaining in-frame rearrangements with V and J assigned. Such tables are incomplete; in checked studies, under half of the missing clones stem from an unresolved V gene, and the remainder is unexplained. That table is the source of V, J and clone size, and D and trimming were worked out from the DNA. The sample table shows fewer than 250,000 clones, and around 83% are seen once. Clones ranked in the top ten supply 7% to 10% of the sample.

The germline V end is reduced by 3 bases and the J end by 7 bases; junction bases left unmatched: 10. The CDR3 measures 17 amino acids from cysteine to phenylalanine. The retained sequence is limited to the CDR3, 51 bases, with the frame set at the first base. The germline V gene gives CDR1 as SGDLS and CDR2 as YYNGEE. Whole blood was collected in K2EDTA tubes by collaborating institutions according to the institutions' own protocols. For TCRbeta analysis, collaborator samples were shipped as frozen whole blood, as isolated PBMCs, or as DNA extracted from either sample type. Comments on this clone: Its recognized antigen is unknown. Base qualities were left out, and no much larger clone turns up one base away.

Overall results and qualifications from the work: Clinical and demographic metadata were provided uncurated, with the amount varying by source and participant.

This chain is built from TRBV9 and TRBJ1-6; 10 junctional bases match TRBD1. The receptor's source is a woman between 50 and 59 years old with acute or convalescent COVID-19. The material sequenced was peripheral blood. Here the CDR3 is given as CASSEYRDRGKNSPLHF. The nucleotide sequence is TGTGCCAGCAGCGAATACCGGGACAGGGGAAAGAATTCACCCCTCCACTTT.